Presented here are 27 T cell receptor beta chains from one specimen sequenced in a study of T cells in Graves' hyperthyroidism and ophthalmopathy. The TCR beta CDR3 regions underwent amplification using RNA transcripts as the source. TCR CDR3 regions were first amplified by RT-PCR with HTBI primers. MiXCR, run by TCRdb on the multiplex PCR reads, gives a single entry per CDR3 protein. The sample includes about 300,000 distinct CDR3 sequences, roughly a fifth of them seen just once. Material: blood. These receptors were obtained from a man aged 45-65 years with Graves' ophthalmopathy.

The table lists this clonotype with many counts. The rearrangement links TRBV2 to TRBJ2-7; 8 bases fit TRBD1. Germline V gives CDR1 SNHLY, CDR2 FYNNEI. With 5 bases clipped from V and 5 bases from J, the junction kept 17 bases outside the gene matches. The CDR3 runs 17 residues. For the CDR3, the DNA is TGTGCCAGCAGTCGCGAAGCTATAGGGACAGGCGGCAACGAGCAGTACTTC. Encoded protein: CASSREAIGTGGNEQYF.

The chain has TRBV15 and TRBJ1-1; 7 nucleotides align to TRBD1. The germline gives CDR1 LNHNV, CDR2 YYDKDF (reference sequence). With 0 bases clipped from V and 0 bases from J, the junction kept 7 bases outside the gene matches. The CDR3 loop spans 17 amino acids. CDR3 DNA sequence: TGTGCCACCAGCAGAGATCTGTTAGGGGGCTTGAACACTGAAGCTTTCTTT. Translated, it gives CATSRDLLGGLNTEAFF. The variable domain in full, with the rest retrieved from reference TRBV15 and TRBJ1-1, is DAMVIQNPRYQVTQFGKPVTLSCSQTLNHNVMYWYQQKSSQAPKLLFHYYDKDFNNEADTPDNFQSRRPNTSFCFLDIRSPGLGDTAMYLCATSRDLLGGLNTEAFFGQGTRLTVV.

Many counts were recorded for this clonotype. The rearrangement uses TRBV7-8 and TRBJ2-5; tentatively, D is TRBD2 (5 bases). With 4 bases removed from V and 2 bases from J, the gap between germline ends came to 14 bases. CDR1 is SGHVS and CDR2 is FQNEAQ in the germline V gene. The CDR3 has 15 residues. The CDR3 DNA is TGTGCCAGCAGCTCACTAGGAATTAGACAAGAGACCCAGTACTTC. This translates into CASSSLGIRQETQYF.

This clonotype appeared many times. This sequence joins TRBV28 and TRBJ2-7; TRBD1 might be the D (6 bases). This CDR3 spans 15 amino acids. The germline V gene has CDR1 MDHEN and CDR2 SYDVKM. V lost 6 bases and J 6 bases, leaving 21 bases between the germline ends. The CDR3 region has the DNA TGTGCCAGCAGCAAAACCGGGACACCCTTGGCCGAGCAGTACTTC. It translates to CASSKTGTPLAEQYF. The complete variable domain, with remaining parts taken from reference TRBV28 and TRBJ2-7, reads DVKVTQSSRYLVKRTGEKVFLECVQDMDHENMFWYRQDPGLGLRLIYFSYDVKMKEKGDIPEGYSVSREKKERFSLILESASTNQTSMYLCASSKTGTPLAEQYFGPGTRLTVT.

J is TRBJ1-5 and V is TRBV27; D possibly corresponds to TRBD1 (5 bases). The V gene's germline CDR1 is MNHEY and CDR2 SMNVEV (reference sequence). The CDR3 extends over 15 amino acids. Trimming pared 3 bases from V and 3 bases from J, leaving 12 bases between. CDR3 protein: CASSFRGVINQPQHF. In DNA form, the CDR3 reads TGTGCCAGCAGTTTCAGAGGGGTCATCAATCAGCCCCAGCATTTT.

The DNA of the CDR3 is TGTGCCAGCAGTACGACAGGAACCTTCTATGGCTACACCTTC. It yields the protein CASSTTGTFYGYTF. This chain uses TRBV27 with TRBJ1-2, with D perhaps TRBD1 (6 bases). The CDR3 loop spans 14 amino acids. Germline values: CDR1 MNHEY, CDR2 SMNVEV (reference sequence). Trimming stripped 5 bases from V and 4 bases from J, with 14 bases between.

This clonotype was counted between two and nine times. The chain couples TRBV19 to TRBJ1-5; tentative D call: TRBD1 (6 bases). With 4 bases removed from V and 4 bases from J, the gap between germline ends came to 20 bases. The CDR3 has 17 amino acids. CDR1 and CDR2 from the germline V gene are LNHDA and SQIVND (reference sequence). In nucleotides, the CDR3 is TGTGCCAGTAGTACCCTCGGCAGGGGTGGAACAAATCAGCCCCAGCATTTT. It encodes CASSTLGRGGTNQPQHF.

As concerns this clonotype: This clone may be a read error of a much larger clone one base away. V and J are TRBV7-6 and TRBJ2-3; D unclear. CDR3 size: 16 residues. The germline V gene encodes CDR1 SGHVS and CDR2 FNYEAQ. The V end lost 5 bases, the J end lost 1 base, and 16 bases lay between the germline ends. The CDR3 DNA follows: TGTGCCAGCAGCCCGGACGGCCTCGGGCGCACAGATACGCAGTATTTT. Translated: CASSPDGLGRTDTQYF. Filled out from reference TRBV7-6 and TRBJ2-3, the complete variable domain reads GAGVSQSPRYKVTKRGQDVALRCDPISGHVSLYWYRQALGQGPEFLTYFNYEAQQDKSGLPNDRFSAERPEGSISTLTIQRTEQRDSAMYRCASSPDGLGRTDTQYFGPGTRLTVL.

At least ten counts were recorded for this clonotype. The J gene is TRBJ1-1, the V gene TRBV2; 9 positions agree with TRBD1. There are 14 residues in the CDR3. The germline CDR1 and CDR2 sequences are SNHLY and FYNNEI. The trim removed 6 bases at V and 0 bases at J, leaving 2 bases unmatched. CDR3 DNA: TGTGCCAGCAGCAGACAGGGGGTGAACACTGAAGCTTTCTTT. Translation gives CASSRQGVNTEAFF.

The CDR3 coding sequence is TGCGCCAGCAGTGAGTCGGGCGGAAGCTCCTACGAGCAGTACTTC. Amino acids: CASSESGGSSYEQYF. The rearrangement uses TRBV10-2 and TRBJ2-7, with no clear D. Trimming cost V 0 bases and J 0 bases, with 9 bases left between them. Germline values: CDR1 WSHSY, CDR2 SAAADI. This CDR3 has 15 amino acids.

This clonotype occurred a few times. The CDR3 sequence: CASSLGGEPQHF. DNA of the CDR3: TGTGCCAGCAGTTTGGGGGGAGAGCCCCAGCATTTT. The genes are TRBV28 and TRBJ1-5; perhaps TRBD1 as D (5 bases). The CDR3 spans 12 residues. CDR1 is MDHEN, CDR2 SYDVKM, per germline. Trimming stripped 3 bases from V and 8 bases from J, with 8 bases between.

The chain carries TRBV4-1 and TRBJ2-4; D remains ambiguous. Germline CDR1 is MGHRA and CDR2 is YSYEKL. V was shortened by 1 base and J by 0 bases, with 10 bases between the two germline ends. This CDR3 is built from 16 residues. CDR3: CASSQVHTRAKNIQYF. DNA for the CDR3: TGCGCCAGCAGCCAAGTCCACACAAGAGCCAAAAACATTCAGTACTTC.

The rearrangement joins TRBV29-1 to TRBJ1-3; weak D call: TRBD1 (5 bases). Trimming pared 7 bases from V and 7 bases from J, leaving 14 bases between. The CDR3 runs 12 residues. Per germline, CDR1 SQVTM and CDR2 ANQGSEA. CDR3 sequence (DNA): TGCAGCGCCGGGGGAAGTGGTAACACCATATATTTT. Translated, it gives CSAGGSGNTIYF.

The chain has TRBV28 and TRBJ2-6; tentative D call: TRBD2 (6 bases). The germline V gene encodes CDR1 MDHEN and CDR2 SYDVKM. The CDR3 runs to 17 residues. Trimming took 7 bases from V and 0 from J, leaving 16 bases between them. CDR3 residues: CASKPGLQYSGANVLTF. DNA for the CDR3: TGTGCCAGCAAACCAGGACTACAGTACTCTGGGGCCAACGTCCTGACTTTC. Full variable domain (rest looked up from reference TRBV28 and TRBJ2-6): DVKVTQSSRYLVKRTGEKVFLECVQDMDHENMFWYRQDPGLGLRLIYFSYDVKMKEKGDIPEGYSVSREKKERFSLILESASTNQTSMYLCASKPGLQYSGANVLTFGAGSRLTVL.

This clonotype was detected a few times. The V and J genes are TRBV6-5 and TRBJ2-7; no clear D. The V end lost 0 bases, the J end lost 2 bases, and 11 bases lay between the germline ends. CDR3 size: 15 residues. The germline V gene encodes CDR1 MNHEY and CDR2 SVGAGI. The CDR3 DNA follows: TGTGCCAGCAGTTACTCGACTGCTACAGCCTACGAGCAGTACTTC. Translating it yields CASSYSTATAYEQYF.

This clonotype was observed a handful of times. The chain employs TRBV6-1 and TRBJ2-1; no reliable D call. This CDR3 contains 15 residues. The ends were cut back, 5 bases at V and 3 bases at J, with 14 bases in the middle. Germline CDR1 MNHNS, CDR2 SASEGT. CDR3 loop: CASSLAQAFYNEQFF. The CDR3 DNA follows: TGTGCCAGCAGTCTCGCTCAGGCATTCTACAATGAGCAGTTCTTC.

This clonotype was observed a handful of times. This chain uses TRBV7-9 with TRBJ2-3; tentative D call: TRBD1 (6 bases). This CDR3 is 15 amino acids long. Germline V gives CDR1 SEHNR, CDR2 FQNEAQ (reference sequence). With 7 bases removed from V and 2 bases from J, the gap between germline ends came to 16 bases. The CDR3 nucleotides are TGTGCCAGCACCCTGGACAGTGCTAACACAGATACGCAGTATTTT. The encoded protein is CASTLDSANTDTQYF.

The chain is built from TRBV29-1 and TRBJ1-1; D is uncertain. Trimming pared 6 bases from V and 5 bases from J, leaving 13 bases between. This CDR3 comprises 12 residues. Germline CDR1 is SQVTM and CDR2 is ANQGSEA. The CDR3 DNA reads TGCAGCGTGTTGGGCGGGAATACTGAAGCTTTCTTT. It translates to CSVLGGNTEAFF.

The genes are TRBV5-6 and TRBJ1-5; the match to TRBD1 covers 7 bases. The V and J ends lost 0 bases and 5 bases, in that order; junction bases with no gene match: 2. Germline CDR1 and CDR2: SGHDT and YYEEEE. This CDR3 is 14 amino acids long. The CDR3 DNA sequence: TGTGCCAGCAGCTTGGCCACAGGGGATCAGCCCCAGCATTTT. This gives the protein CASSLATGDQPQHF.

The table lists this clonotype with many counts. The chain links TRBV10-3 to TRBJ1-4, with D maybe TRBD1 (5 bases). V was cut by 0 bases and J by 5 bases, with 10 bases left in between. The germline CDR1 and CDR2 sequences are ENHRY and SYGVKD. The CDR3 loop spans 15 amino acids. The CDR3 nucleotides are TGTGCCATCAGTGAGTCAAAGGGGCTGAATGAAAAACTGTTTTTT. This sequence encodes CAISESKGLNEKLFF.

This CDR3 reads CASARNNQPQHF. CDR3 DNA: TGTGCCAGCGCGCGAAACAATCAGCCCCAGCATTTT. The chain combines TRBV28 with TRBJ1-5, with unresolved D. Trimming took 8 bases from V and 3 from J, leaving 8 bases between them. Germline V CDR1 and CDR2: MDHEN, SYDVKM. CDR3 length equals 12 residues.

Ten or more counts support this clonotype. CDR3 in DNA: TGCGCCAGCAGCTTGTATAGCGGGAGCGATCAGTACTTC. The encoded protein is CASSLYSGSDQYF. The chain has TRBV5-1 and TRBJ2-4; 9 bases match TRBD2. From germline, CDR1 is SGHRS and CDR2 YFSETQ. Germline trimming cut 1 base from V and 12 bases from J; bases unmatched to any gene: 5. The CDR3 has 13 amino acids.

This clonotype was picked up a small number of times. This chain's CDR3 is CASSPPPQGAEQFF. For the CDR3, the DNA is TGTGCCAGCAGCCCCCCCCCCCAGGGCGCTGAGCAGTTCTTC. The chain couples TRBV27 to TRBJ2-1; tentatively, D is TRBD1 (5 bases). The CDR3 extends over 14 amino acids. Germline CDR1 reads MNHEY; CDR2 reads SMNVEV (reference sequence). Trimming took 6 bases from V and 9 from J, leaving 18 bases between them.

The chain links TRBV11-2 to TRBJ2-7, with 14 bases identical to TRBD2. Germline V gives CDR1 SGHAT, CDR2 FQNNGV. This CDR3 spans 16 amino acids. The V and J ends lost 5 bases and 2 bases, in that order; junction bases with no gene match: 5. The CDR3 is CASSQGLAGEAYEQYF. The CDR3 nucleotides read TGTGCCAGCAGCCAGGGACTAGCGGGAGAGGCCTACGAGCAGTACTTC.

Written as DNA, the CDR3 is TGTGCCAGCGGCGGGAAGGGGGACCTTGGAGGGACTGAAGCTTTCTTT. Protein: CASGGKGDLGGTEAFF. The chain couples TRBV7-9 to TRBJ1-1; D is possibly TRBD1 (6 bases). There are 16 residues in the CDR3. Looked up from germline, CDR1 is SEHNR and CDR2 is FQNEAQ (reference sequence). The V end lost 8 bases, the J end lost 5 bases, and 24 bases lay between the germline ends.

This chain uses TRBV20-1 with TRBJ2-1, with TRBD2 matching over 10 bases. Germline CDR1 DFQATT, CDR2 SNEGSKA (reference sequence). This CDR3 contains 18 residues. V lost 6 bases to trimming and J lost 2 bases; unmatched junction nucleotides: 16. The CDR3 reads CSAPRQSGRAVTYNEQFF. The CDR3 DNA reads as TGCAGTGCCCCTCGACAAAGCGGGAGGGCCGTGACCTACAATGAGCAGTTCTTC.

The chain links TRBV27 to TRBJ1-5, with 7 nucleotides matching TRBD1. The CDR3 loop spans 14 amino acids. Losses at the gene ends were 3 bases for V and 6 bases for J; bases not matched to a gene: 5. The germline gives CDR1 MNHEY, CDR2 SMNVEV (reference sequence). CDR3 in amino acids: CASSLTGTTQPQHF. The CDR3 bases are TGTGCCAGCAGTTTGACAGGGACGACTCAGCCCCAGCATTTT.